This T cell receptor (beta chain) came from a study of cytomegalovirus exposure and HLA in healthy donors. Whole-study results and caveats: Some V segments (TRBV6-2 and TRBV6-3 among them) were excluded as indistinguishable. According to an earlier analysis, most TCR beta V segments yielded productive rearrangements about 87% or about 30% of the time. The majority of CMV-associated TCR beta chains were reported as apparently HLA-restricted in a later analysis. Presence/absence comparisons presumed near-even sequencing depth among donors.

There are 15 residues in the CDR3. Germline CDR1 and CDR2: MNHNS and SASEGT. The germline V and J ends were trimmed by 2 bases and 0 bases, with 8 bases remaining between them. Of note for this clone: Its antigen is as yet unknown.

PCR employed 60 Vbeta and 13 Jbeta primers. Assay: immunoSEQ multiplex PCR; the TCRdb copy retains only in-frame clones and omits some. The sample includes fewer than 200,000 clones, roughly 76% of them seen just once. Sequenced input: PBMCs. The chain recombines TRBV6-1 with TRBJ2-1, with D perhaps TRBD2 (6 bases). The TCR sequence derives from a man aged 55-75 years in good health and CMV-seronegative. As DNA, the CDR3 is TGTGCCAGCAGTGAACTAGCGAACTCCTACAATGAGCAGTTCTTC. Translated: CASSELANSYNEQFF.